This T cell receptor (beta chain) was found in a study of identical twins. TCRdb used MiXCR to reprocess the 5' RACE reads, holding one entry per CDR3 protein. The data show hundreds of thousands of distinct CDR3 sequences, 21% seen once. Trimming left V 5 bases short and J 15 bases short, with 14 bases between. Germline values: CDR1 SGHDN, CDR2 FVKESK. The CDR3 runs 11 residues. This clonotype was seen a handful of times. The same data also went into a second study, on T cells expressing NK-cell markers.

The clonotype was recovered from a woman aged 18-29 years in good health. Sequencing was performed on PBMCs. The gene calls are TRBV14 and TRBJ2-1; D unresolved. CDR3 amino acids: CASSGESIWFF. The DNA of the CDR3 is TGTGCCAGCAGCGGAGAGAGTATTTGGTTCTTC.